The T cell receptor beta chain described here comes from a study of somatic mutations in cytotoxic T cells in rheumatoid arthritis. Overall study results and limits: Among patients with rheumatoid arthritis, but not healthy controls, CD8+ clonality increased with age. The top CD8+ clone topped 20% of CD8+ cells in about an eighth of the 65 patients.

Worth noting for this clone: As yet, its antigen is unknown.

Sequenced by immunoSEQ multiplex PCR; TCRdb stores in-frame clones only, minus some. The table lists roughly 8,200 clones, about 70% of them singletons. Sequenced: CD8+ T cells sorted from blood. The TCR was taken from an adult with rheumatoid arthritis.

CDR3: CASSQLDEAAYEQYF. DNA for the CDR3: TGTGCCAGCTCACAGTTAGATGAGGCCGCCTACGAGCAGTACTTC. The V and J genes are TRBV5-6 and TRBJ2-7; D is unclear. This CDR3 spans 15 amino acids. Germline-derived CDR1 and CDR2 are SGHDT and YYEEEE. V shed 7 bases and J shed 2 bases, with 19 bases lying between them.